Below are 29 T cell receptor beta chains sequenced from a single sample in a study of cytomegalovirus exposure and HLA in healthy donors. The PCR made use of 60 Vbeta and 13 Jbeta primers. Method: immunoSEQ multiplex PCR; TCRdb's copy keeps in-frame clones and lacks some. Among about 170,000 clones listed, more than 70% were seen once. What was sequenced was PBMCs. Receptors originate from a girl aged 5 to 17 in good health and CMV-seronegative.

This clone was seen more than once but under ten times. This rearrangement joins TRBV19 to TRBJ2-7; TRBD2 matches at 9 bases. V shed 3 bases, J shed 6 bases, and the junction held 18 bases outside the gene matches. Germline V CDR1 and CDR2: LNHDA, SQIVND (reference sequence). The CDR3 totals 18 residues. The CDR3 spells CASSIGYSSGEIASEQYF. CDR3 DNA sequence: TGTGCCAGTAGTATCGGTTATTCTAGCGGGGAGATCGCTAGCGAGCAGTACTTC.

The V call is TRBV19, the J call TRBJ2-5; 9 nucleotides line up with TRBD2. Germline assignment: CDR1 LNHDA and CDR2 SQIVND (reference sequence). This CDR3 is 16 amino acids long. J lost 4 bases, V lost 5 bases, and 11 bases had no gene match. As DNA, the CDR3 is TGTGCCAGTAGTCTCCTAGCGGGGACCGCTTTAGAGACCCAGTACTTC. This translates into CASSLLAGTALETQYF.

The gene calls are TRBV12-5 and TRBJ1-2; D remains ambiguous. The germline V and J ends were trimmed by 1 base and 2 bases, with 11 bases remaining between them. Germline V lookup: CDR1 LGHNT, CDR2 FRNRAP. This CDR3 contains 15 residues. The CDR3 DNA sequence: TGTGCTAGTGGTTTGGCCCTCGCGCAAAACTATGGCTACACCTTC. The encoded protein is CASGLALAQNYGYTF. The full variable domain, in which reference TRBV12-5 and TRBJ1-2 provide the parts outside the CDR3, is DARVTQTPRHKVTEMGQEVTMRCQPILGHNTVFWYRQTMMQGLELLAYFRNRAPLDDSGMPKDRFSAEMPDATLATLKIQPSEPRDSAVYFCASGLALAQNYGYTFGSGTRLTVV.

The sample holds one count of this clone. The chain uses TRBV5-1 and TRBJ2-7; 7 bases are shared with TRBD1. The CDR3 runs 14 residues. J was trimmed by 3 bases and V by 4 bases; bases with no gene match: 7. CDR1 is SGHRS, CDR2 YFSETQ, per germline. CDR3 sequence reads: CASSGMGQNYEQYF. The CDR3 bases are TGCGCCAGCAGCGGAATGGGACAGAACTACGAGCAGTACTTC.

The chain is built from TRBV6-6 and TRBJ2-5; 10 bases agree with TRBD2. Looked up from germline, CDR1 is MNHNY and CDR2 is SVGAGI (reference sequence). This CDR3 has 15 residues. Trimming at V came to 4 bases and at J to 2 bases, leaving 4 bases not matched to a gene. CDR3: CASSSVAGGQETQYF. Here the CDR3 DNA reads TGTGCCAGCAGTTCTGTAGCGGGGGGTCAAGAGACCCAGTACTTC.

The chain uses TRBV14 and TRBJ2-2, with D possibly TRBD1 on 5 matching bases. Trimming left V 3 bases short and J 0 bases short, with 8 bases between. Germline V gene data show CDR1 as SGHDN and CDR2 as FVKESK. The CDR3 contains 15 residues. CDR3 in amino acids: CASSQPTANTGELFF. CDR3 DNA sequence: TGTGCCAGCAGCCAGCCGACAGCGAACACCGGGGAGCTGTTTTTT.

Worth noting for this clone: Mismatch with germline at one junction end may stem from a read error. This chain's CDR3 is CASSQDRAGNAIYF. The CDR3 coding sequence is TGTGCCAGCAGCCAGGACAGGGCTGGAAACGCCATATATTTT. The J gene is TRBJ1-3, the V gene TRBV5-6; 8 positions match TRBD1. The CDR3 contains 14 residues. Germline V gives CDR1 SGHDT, CDR2 YYEEEE.

This rearrangement joins TRBV19 to TRBJ2-1; D unresolved. The CDR3 loop spans 13 amino acids. Germline CDR1 reads LNHDA; CDR2 reads SQIVND (reference sequence). The V and J ends lost 3 bases and 3 bases respectively, with 6 bases between them. The CDR3 loop reads CASSIPSYNEQFF. CDR3 sequence (DNA): TGTGCCAGTAGTATCCCCAGCTACAATGAGCAGTTCTTC.

This chain joins TRBV2 and TRBJ2-7; no clear D gene. The CDR3 length is 16 residues. The germline V gene has CDR1 SNHLY and CDR2 FYNNEI. The V end was cut by 2 bases, the J end by 2 bases, with 16 bases between. CDR3 nucleotides: TGTGCCAGCAGTGAAATGGAGCAGATTAACCCCTACGAGCAGTACTTC. It is translated as CASSEMEQINPYEQYF.

This CDR3 reads CASSPGGVREGYGYTF. In DNA, the CDR3 is TGTGCCAGCAGCCCAGGAGGCGTCAGGGAGGGTTATGGCTACACCTTC. V gene TRBV13 combines with J gene TRBJ1-2, with D possibly being TRBD1 (5 bases). Germline-derived CDR1 and CDR2 are PRHDT and FYEKMQ (reference sequence). V lost 5 bases and J 5 bases, leaving 21 bases between the germline ends. The CDR3 is made up of 16 amino acids.

The chain joins TRBV7-6 to TRBJ2-7, with a tentative D call TRBD2 (5 bases). V gave up 7 bases and J gave up 6 bases, with 19 bases separating them. Per germline, CDR1 SGHVS and CDR2 FNYEAQ. The CDR3 is 14 amino acids. The CDR3 sequence is CASTLSPLGGEQYF. The CDR3 bases are TGTGCCAGCACCCTTAGCCCTCTCGGAGGCGAGCAGTACTTC.

The chain links TRBV5-1 to TRBJ2-5; perhaps TRBD2 as D (5 bases). Germline V gene lookup returns CDR1 SGHRS and CDR2 YFSETQ. This CDR3 is 16 amino acids long. The V end was cut by 4 bases, the J end by 1 base, with 17 bases between. The CDR3 DNA follows: TGCGCCAGCAGCCCCTGGACTGCTGGAGGCCAAGAGACCCAGTACTTC. Its translation: CASSPWTAGGQETQYF.

The chain carries TRBV6-5 and TRBJ1-2; 10 bases are shared with TRBD1. This CDR3 comprises 16 residues. V lost 0 bases to trimming and J lost 8 bases; unmatched junction nucleotides: 9. CDR1 MNHEY and CDR2 SVGAGI come from the germline V gene. CDR3 DNA sequence: TGTGCCAGCAGTTACTCGAACCCCGGGACAGGGGAAGGCTACACCTTC. This sequence encodes CASSYSNPGTGEGYTF.

The chain employs TRBV5-1 and TRBJ2-7, with 13 bases matching TRBD2. Unmatched junction bases numbered 8, after V lost 3 bases and J lost 2 bases. This CDR3 is 17 amino acids long. CDR1 is SGHRS and CDR2 is YFSETQ in the germline V gene. The CDR3 sequence: CASSSRLAGGLTYEQYF. CDR3 sequence (DNA): TGCGCCAGCAGCTCGCGACTAGCGGGGGGACTAACCTACGAGCAGTACTTC. Drawing the rest from reference TRBV5-1 and TRBJ2-7, the complete variable domain is KAGVTQTPRYLIKTRGQQVTLSCSPISGHRSVSWYQQTPGQGLQFLFEYFSETQRNKGNFPGRFSGRQFSNSRSEMNVSTLELGDSALYLCASSSRLAGGLTYEQYFGPGTRLTVT.

The chain recombines TRBV29-1 with TRBJ2-7; D may be TRBD1 (5 bases). CDR3 size: 13 residues. CDR1 and CDR2 from the germline V gene are SQVTM and ANQGSEA. The V end was cut by 3 bases, the J end by 2 bases, with 11 bases between. The DNA of the CDR3 is TGCAGCGTTGACGATTCAGGGCCCTACGAGCAGTACTTC. Translating it yields CSVDDSGPYEQYF.

The J gene is TRBJ1-5, the V gene TRBV2, with a possible D match to TRBD1 (5 bases). This CDR3 comprises 17 residues. Trimming left V 3 bases short and J 7 bases short, with 22 bases between. Germline CDR1 SNHLY, CDR2 FYNNEI. Written as DNA, the CDR3 is TGTGCCAGCAGTGATGGGGGGGTGACCGATCCTCTCCAGCCCCAGCATTTT. Its translation: CASSDGGVTDPLQPQHF.

J is TRBJ2-5 and V is TRBV7-9; possible D gene TRBD1, 7 bases. Trimming removed 5 bases at V and 5 bases at J, with 18 bases between. The V gene's germline CDR1 is SEHNR and CDR2 FQNEAQ (reference sequence). This CDR3 is built from 15 residues. The CDR3 DNA reads as TGTGCCAGCAGCCGGACAGGTGGGGGGATGGAGACCCAGTACTTC. This gives the protein CASSRTGGGMETQYF.

This CDR3 reads CASRGIGVEGSSPLHF. The CDR3 DNA sequence: TGTGCCAGCAGGGGTATCGGGGTGGAGGGTAGTTCACCCCTCCACTTT. This sequence joins TRBV9 and TRBJ1-6; unclear D gene. Germline CDR1 and CDR2: SGDLS and YYNGEE. This CDR3 has 16 residues. Trimming removed 5 bases from V and 9 bases from J, with 21 bases in between.

The CDR3 DNA reads as TGTGCCAGCAGCGCCGGGGGTCGCGGGACAGGGGTGAAGAGGGACGAGCAGTACTTC. This gives the protein CASSAGGRGTGVKRDEQYF. The genes are TRBV9 and TRBJ2-7; 10 positions agree with TRBD1. V gave up 3 bases and J gave up 5 bases; unmatched junction bases: 20. Germline values: CDR1 SGDLS, CDR2 YYNGEE. This CDR3 comprises 19 residues.

The genes are TRBV6-5 and TRBJ2-2, with D uncertain. Germline assignment: CDR1 MNHEY and CDR2 SVGAGI. The CDR3 contains 14 residues. V lost 4 bases and J 0 bases, leaving 6 bases between the germline ends. The CDR3 protein is CASSLSPNTGELFF. Here the CDR3 DNA reads TGTGCCAGCAGTTTGAGCCCGAACACCGGGGAGCTGTTTTTT.

This chain uses TRBV19 with TRBJ1-6, with D possibly TRBD1 on 5 matching bases. Germline V gene lookup returns CDR1 LNHDA and CDR2 SQIVND (reference sequence). This CDR3 has 15 amino acids. The V end lost 3 bases, the J end lost 7 bases, and 13 bases lay between the germline ends. CDR3 bases: TGTGCCAGTAGTATCTCTTCCAGGGTGAATTCACCCCTCCACTTT. As protein: CASSISSRVNSPLHF.

Points on this clone: It is unclear where the CDR3 begins or ends on the DNA, so no DNA is shown, and the CDR3 is as TCRdb lists it. The CDR3 region is CASTSVQGDQPQHF. The chain recombines TRBV19 with TRBJ1-5; the table's D gene call, TRBD1, was not cross checked with the DNA. CDR1 is LNHDA, CDR2 SQIVND, per germline (reference sequence). From its first to its last residue, the CDR3 has 14 amino acids.

The chain has TRBV6-6 and TRBJ2-7; TRBD1 aligns across 7 bases. Germline V gene lookup returns CDR1 MNHNY and CDR2 SVGAGI (reference sequence). Trimming removed 6 bases from V and 4 bases from J; junction bases left unmatched: 9. The CDR3 has 14 residues. The CDR3 region has the DNA TGTGCCAGCAGAAGGGGGCAGGTGATATACGAGCAGTACTTC. It translates to CASRRGQVIYEQYF.

The V call is TRBV5-1, the J call TRBJ1-2, with TRBD1 matching 8 bases. Germline trimming cut 4 bases from V and 4 bases from J; bases unmatched to any gene: 9. CDR1 SGHRS and CDR2 YFSETQ come from the germline V gene. The CDR3 loop spans 15 amino acids. The CDR3 sequence: CASSTGGQGGYGYTF. The CDR3 DNA is TGCGCCAGCAGCACCGGCGGACAGGGCGGCTATGGCTACACCTTC.

This clone was observed a few times. V usage is TRBV14 and J usage is TRBJ2-7, with a possible D match to TRBD1 (5 bases). The CDR3 is 14 amino acids. Germline V gene sequence: CDR1 SGHDN, CDR2 FVKESK. Trimming took 5 bases from V and 3 from J, leaving 14 bases between them. The CDR3 DNA follows: TGTGCCAGCAGCTCTCTGGCAGGGCGCTACGAGCAGTACTTC. This translates into CASSSLAGRYEQYF.

CDR3 amino acids: CASSYRGNQPQHF. DNA for the CDR3: TGCGCCAGCAGCTATCGGGGGAATCAGCCCCAGCATTTT. The chain links TRBV5-1 to TRBJ1-5; maybe TRBD1 (5 bases). Germline V CDR1 and CDR2: SGHRS, YFSETQ. The CDR3 spans 13 residues. V was shortened by 3 bases and J by 4 bases, with 8 bases between the two germline ends.

The chain links TRBV5-4 to TRBJ2-1, with 8 bases that match TRBD2. Germline CDR1 and CDR2: SGHNT and YYREEE (reference sequence). CDR3 length equals 16 residues. V lost 4 bases, J lost 3 bases, and 9 bases stayed unmatched. CDR3 sequence reads: CASSPRAGGLYNEQFF. In DNA, the CDR3 is TGTGCCAGCAGCCCCAGGGCGGGGGGCCTCTACAATGAGCAGTTCTTC.

This clone has just a few counts. J is TRBJ1-1 and V is TRBV2; D gene unclear. Trimming stripped 3 bases from V and 5 bases from J, with 13 bases between. Looked up from germline, CDR1 is SNHLY and CDR2 is FYNNEI. The CDR3 has 14 residues. CDR3 bases: TGTGCCAGCAGTGATCTGGGCTTTCGGACTGAAGCTTTCTTT. Translating gives CASSDLGFRTEAFF.

The rearrangement links TRBV5-6 to TRBJ2-7; 12 bases fit TRBD2. The germline gives CDR1 SGHDT, CDR2 YYEEEE. Trimming at V came to 7 bases and at J to 2 bases, leaving 4 bases not matched to a gene. This CDR3 comprises 14 residues. CDR3 residues: CASARTSGTYEQYF. CDR3 nucleotide sequence: TGTGCCAGCGCGCGGACTAGCGGGACCTACGAGCAGTACTTC. Together with reference TRBV5-6 and TRBJ2-7, the CDR3 gives the full variable domain: DAGVTQSPTHLIKTRGQQVTLRCSPKSGHDTVSWYQQALGQGPQFIFQYYEEEERQRGNFPDRFSGHQFPNYSSELNVNALLLGDSALYLCASARTSGTYEQYFGPGTRLTVT.